This T cell receptor (beta chain) derives from a study of molecular identifiers for immune sequencing clone quantification. Study information: Replicates split RNA from around 20,000 or 99,000 naive CD8 cells five ways, and the researchers sequenced four portions.

The bulk TCR libraries were made with methods described before and with listed TCR primers. Via MiXCR, TCRdb re-called the PCR reads, giving one row per CDR3 protein. The sample shows hundreds of thousands of distinct CDR3 sequences, 20% to 25% of them seen only once. Regarding this clonotype: Just one base apart from a much larger clone, this may be a read error.

Germline V CDR1 and CDR2: MNHEY, SMNVEV (reference sequence). The CDR3 length is 14 residues. The sample comprised naive CD8+ T cells from blood, with Jurkat cell RNA spiked in. Indicated subset: FACS-sorted CD8+CD4-CCR7+CD45RA+ naive T cells. The source is a human donor in good health. Some libraries in this study had Jurkat cell RNA spiked in. The V call is TRBV27, the J call TRBJ1-5; 9 bases fit TRBD1. The CDR3 region has the DNA TGTGGCAGCAGCCTTACAGGGGGCCATCAGCCCCAGCATTTT. Encoded protein: CGSSLTGGHQPQHF.